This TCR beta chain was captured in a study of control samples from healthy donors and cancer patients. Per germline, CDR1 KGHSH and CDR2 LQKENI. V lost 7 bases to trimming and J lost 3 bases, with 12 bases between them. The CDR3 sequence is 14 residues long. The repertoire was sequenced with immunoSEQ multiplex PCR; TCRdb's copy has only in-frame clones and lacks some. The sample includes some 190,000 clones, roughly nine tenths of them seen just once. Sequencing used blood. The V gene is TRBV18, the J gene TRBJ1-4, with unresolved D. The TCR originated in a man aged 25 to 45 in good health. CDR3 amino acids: CASWLPGANEKLFF. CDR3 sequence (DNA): TGTGCCAGCTGGCTGCCTGGGGCTAATGAAAAACTGTTTTTT.